The 8 T cell receptor beta chains below all came from one sample that was sequenced in a study of CD8+ T cells in alopecia areata. Treatment indicated: oral pan-JAK inhibitor, 5-10 mg twice daily. Extraction and reverse transcription of RNA yielded cDNA as the sequencing template. Some clones are missing from TCRdb's copy, which holds only in-frame ones; the method was immunoSEQ multiplex PCR. Among 95,000 to 100,000 clones listed, about 60% were seen once. The sequencing here drew on CD8+ T cells sorted from blood, taken between weeks 55 and 65, from a patient treated with tofacitinib. These receptors came from a human donor with alopecia areata.

The chain uses TRBV11-2 and TRBJ2-5, with TRBD2 identical over 9 bases. The CDR3 totals 15 residues. Germline CDR1 reads SGHAT; CDR2 reads FQNNGV. Germline trimming cut 1 base from V and 4 bases from J; bases unmatched to any gene: 4. CDR3 residues: CASSLGGAGGETQYF. In nucleotides, the CDR3 is TGTGCCAGCAGCTTAGGGGGAGCGGGGGGAGAGACCCAGTACTTC.

The CDR3 sequence is CASRSPGAGGLDTQYF. The CDR3 nucleotides are TGTGCCAGCAGGTCCCCCGGAGCGGGGGGCTTGGATACGCAGTATTTT. The rearrangement links TRBV7-9 to TRBJ2-3; 9 positions match TRBD2. Germline V gene lookup returns CDR1 SEHNR and CDR2 FQNEAQ (reference sequence). After removal of 6 bases from V and 6 bases from J, the junction contained 13 bases not matched to a gene. The CDR3 runs 16 residues.

The chain couples TRBV13 to TRBJ1-2; D gene uncertain. The CDR3 has 12 amino acids. The V gene lost 0 bases and the J gene lost 5 bases, with 4 bases spanning the gap. Germline V gives CDR1 PRHDT, CDR2 FYEKMQ (reference sequence). CDR3 sequence: CASSLGAYGYTF. DNA of the CDR3: TGTGCCAGCAGCTTAGGAGCTTATGGCTACACCTTC. Full variable domain (missing parts from reference TRBV13 and TRBJ1-2): AAGVIQSPRHLIKEKRETATLKCYPIPRHDTVYWYQQGPGQDPQFLISFYEKMQSDKGSIPDRFSAQQFSDYHSELNMSSLELGDSALYFCASSLGAYGYTFGSGTRLTVV.

This chain joins TRBV11-2 and TRBJ2-5, with 8 nucleotides matching TRBD1. The CDR3 totals 15 residues. The germline V gene has CDR1 SGHAT and CDR2 FQNNGV. Trimming at V came to 3 bases and at J to 5 bases, leaving 8 bases not matched to a gene. In DNA form, the CDR3 reads TGTGCCAGCAGCTTGACAGGGGCGCGGTGGGAGACCCAGTACTTC. It translates to CASSLTGARWETQYF.

The chain has TRBV29-1 and TRBJ2-3; possibly TRBD1 or TRBD2 for D (6 bases each). Trimming removed 6 bases from V and 5 bases from J, with 15 bases in between. In germline, CDR1 is SQVTM, CDR2 ANQGSEA. The CDR3 totals 13 residues. The CDR3 is CSVVGGGKDTQYF. The CDR3, as DNA: TGCAGCGTGGTAGGAGGGGGGAAAGATACGCAGTATTTT.

CDR3 sequence (DNA): TGTGCCAGCAGTTTGGCGGGAACTAATTCACCCCTCCACTTT. This gives the protein CASSLAGTNSPLHF. The chain has TRBV27 and TRBJ1-6; no definite D call. Germline V lookup: CDR1 MNHEY, CDR2 SMNVEV (reference sequence). V lost 3 bases and J lost 6, with 9 bases in between. This CDR3 has 14 amino acids.

The chain combines TRBV15 with TRBJ2-7; tentatively, D is TRBD2 (6 bases). V lost 2 bases, J lost 4 bases, and 12 bases lay in between. In germline, CDR1 is LNHNV, CDR2 YYDKDF (reference sequence). The CDR3 loop spans 14 amino acids. In nucleotides, the CDR3 is TGTGCCACCAGCAGAAGGACTACCCCTTACGAGCAGTACTTC. Encoded protein: CATSRRTTPYEQYF.

This rearrangement joins TRBV30 to TRBJ1-2, with 8 nucleotides matching TRBD1. Germline loops: CDR1 GTSNPN, CDR2 SVGIG (reference sequence). Trimming at V came to 0 bases and at J to 8 bases, leaving 11 bases not matched to a gene. CDR3 size: 15 residues. CDR3 amino acids: CAWSVGAGGEYGYTF. CDR3 nucleotide sequence: TGTGCCTGGAGTGTGGGAGCAGGGGGCGAATACGGCTACACCTTC.